This entry concerns a single T cell receptor beta chain. The germline V and J ends were trimmed by 3 bases and 5 bases, with 4 bases remaining between them. The CDR3 runs to 11 residues. In the original processing: Estimates of nucleated cell counts were drawn from the amplification of reference gene primers. Generated by immunoSEQ multiplex PCR, the TCRdb table keeps only in-frame clones and is missing some. Clonal size and the V and J genes are those of that table, whereas D and trimming came from the DNA. This sample has around 140,000 clones; about 86% occur once, and the top ten carry 8.2%. The data were obtained in a study of blood T cell repertoires in COVID-19. Study-level information: Acute-phase and convalescent COVID-19 samples originated in the United States, Italy and Spain. In each case, the material was cDNA or gDNA derived from T cells, B-cell-depleted T cells, or PBMCs.

The source material was peripheral blood. This rearrangement joins TRBV12-3 or TRBV12-4 to TRBJ1-1; D is unclear. The receptor's source is a woman aged 60-70 years with acute or convalescent COVID-19. CDR3 protein: CASSFMTEAFF. CDR3 coding DNA: TGTGCCAGCAGTTTCATGACTGAAGCTTTCTTT.